This TCR beta chain is from a study of T cells in narcolepsy. Background on the study: Enrolled donors included narcolepsy type 1 or type 2 patients and healthy controls.

The assay was immunoSEQ multiplex PCR, and TCRdb's table has in-frame clones only and misses some. The sample lists 25,000 to 35,000 clones, around four fifths seen once, with 2.6% in the top ten. Points on this clone: Its antigen is still unknown.

Study-level findings and limits: Autoreactive HCRT-specific and TRIB2-specific clonotypes were marked in same-patient CSF-versus-blood CD4+ comparisons. Blood of same and different patients, but not healthy controls, reportedly held recurring autoreactive clonotypes.

Germline V gives CDR1 MRHNA, CDR2 SNTAGT. The CDR3 is made up of 16 amino acids. The V and J ends lost 1 base and 0 bases respectively, with 9 bases between them. Source material: CD45RA- memory CD4+ T cells from PBMCs. The V call is TRBV6-4, the J call TRBJ2-2, with D possibly TRBD2 on 5 matching bases. The receptor's source is a human donor with narcolepsy. The CDR3 sequence is CASSDWTSSNTGELFF. The CDR3 DNA follows: TGTGCCAGCAGTGACTGGACTTCCTCGAACACCGGGGAGCTGTTTTTT.